A selection of T cell receptor beta chains follows, all from one sample in a study of GPR56 and killer-like receptors on CD4 memory cells. TCRdb reanalyzed the reads and collapses them to one entry per CDR3 protein, without DNA. The sample has over 1,100 distinct CDR3 sequences. The material sequenced was memory CD4+ T cells from blood. These receptors were collected from a human donor in good health. Each CDR3 is given with its conserved first and last residue. The order of the fields is clone size, J gene, V gene, CDR3 protein. A clone size is listed for some rows: how often the clone was seen (once, few, many), or a class if it is expanded.

>large|TRBJ1-5|TRBV18
CASSPGDSRFNQPQHF
>medium-sized|TRBJ2-3|TRBV9
CASSPSSGSTDTQYF
>-|TRBJ2-2|TRBV19
CASTTGGVSTGELFF
>-|TRBJ2-5|TRBV9
CASSPAAGGTQYF
>-|TRBJ1-2|TRBV20-1
CSARDHSQGVSGYTF
>-|TRBJ2-1|TRBV27
CASPGSVSYNEQFF
>-|TRBJ1-6|TRBV20-1
CSARWDREDSPLHF
>medium-sized|TRBJ2-5|TRBV19
CASRGQYQETQYF
>large|TRBJ1-2|TRBV29-1
CSVVARSGYTF
>-|TRBJ2-7|TRBV7-9
CASSLVSGSLSYEQYF
>large|TRBJ2-3|TRBV7-2
CASSPQGLSTDTQYF
>-|TRBJ2-1|TRBV5-4
CASSSLAGGATYNEQFF
>-|TRBJ2-7|TRBV20-1
CSALGPLAPYEQYF
>medium-sized|TRBJ1-1|TRBV12-3/TRBV12-4
CASSFGGVPNTEAFF
>-|TRBJ1-2|TRBV6-2/TRBV6-3
CASSYLGQGQYGYTF
>medium-sized|TRBJ1-1|TRBV5-5
CASSVSAGTVNTEAFF
>medium-sized|TRBJ2-7|TRBV7-2
CASSYVGDRGLGEQYF
>medium-sized|TRBJ2-7|TRBV29-1
CSASGAYEQYF
>-|TRBJ2-3|TRBV6-1
CASSNLAGGTSDTQYF
>-|TRBJ2-3|TRBV2
CASSLRTTGGGTDTQYF
>-|TRBJ2-7|TRBV7-2
CASSQAGVNYEQYF
>large|TRBJ1-2|TRBV6-5
CASSPWGQYYGYTF
>-|TRBJ2-3|TRBV7-2
CASSLEHRTDTQYF
>large|TRBJ1-2|TRBV19
CASSTTGVAGYTF
>-|TRBJ1-2|TRBV7-2
CASSLTGGGANYGYTF
>-|TRBJ1-6|TRBV11-2
CASSLETGGSSPLHF
>-|TRBJ2-1|TRBV10-2
CASGASGFASEQFF
>medium-sized|TRBJ2-2|TRBV12-3/TRBV12-4
CASRTGGRNTGELFF
>medium-sized|TRBJ1-5|TRBV18
CASSDSANQPQHF
>medium-sized|TRBJ2-7|TRBV5-4
CASSPPGQTYEQYF
>-|TRBJ1-5|TRBV20-1
CSASEPTENQPQHF
>-|TRBJ2-3|TRBV24-1
CATSDRDGRTDTQYF
>-|TRBJ2-7|TRBV20-1
CSATDKLYEQYF
>-|TRBJ1-1|TRBV29-1
CSVAGQAPNTEAFF
>medium-sized|TRBJ1-2|TRBV12-3/TRBV12-4
CASTHRDYGYTF
>-|TRBJ2-5|TRBV19
CASSPRLAVESQYF
>-|TRBJ2-1|TRBV9
CASSAGTSGGVVNEQFF
>large|TRBJ1-2|TRBV5-4
CASSLAADLYGYTF
>large|TRBJ1-1|TRBV10-3
CAISDSSQGATEAFF
>medium-sized|TRBJ2-7|TRBV11-3
CASSLDLTPEQYF
>-|TRBJ2-5|TRBV20-1
CSAGPVLADQETQYF
>medium-sized|TRBJ2-5|TRBV7-2
CASSRGGAVETQYF
>large|TRBJ2-3|TRBV7-2
CASSLHRGSDTQYF
>medium-sized|TRBJ2-1|TRBV12-3/TRBV12-4
CASSLDRNKSQFF
>-|TRBJ2-2|TRBV20-1
CSAPTGGMGTGELFF
>medium-sized|TRBJ2-7|TRBV7-2
CASSLKSGGRYEQYF
>-|TRBJ2-1|TRBV9
CASSVDSRATGEQFF
>medium-sized|TRBJ1-3|TRBV6-5
CASSYSGDAGNTIYF
>large|TRBJ2-6|TRBV12-3/TRBV12-4
CASRPDRGPVPGANVLTF
>medium-sized|TRBJ1-2|TRBV28
CASTSWGQIYGYTF
>-|TRBJ1-5|TRBV6-2/TRBV6-3
CASSGKGEDQPQHF
>-|TRBJ1-2|TRBV3-1
CASSQGGPAGDFYGYTF
>large|TRBJ2-1|TRBV27
CASTPGDFYNEQFF